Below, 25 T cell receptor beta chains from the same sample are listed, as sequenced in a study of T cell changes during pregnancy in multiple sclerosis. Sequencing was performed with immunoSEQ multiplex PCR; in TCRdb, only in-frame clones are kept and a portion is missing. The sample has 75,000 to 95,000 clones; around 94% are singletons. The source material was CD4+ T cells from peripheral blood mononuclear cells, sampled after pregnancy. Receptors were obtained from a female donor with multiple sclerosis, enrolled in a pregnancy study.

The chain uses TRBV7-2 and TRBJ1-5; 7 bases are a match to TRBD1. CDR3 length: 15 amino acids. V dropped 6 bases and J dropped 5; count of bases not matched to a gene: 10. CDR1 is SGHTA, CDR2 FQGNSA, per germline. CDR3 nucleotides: TGTGCCAGCAGTATCGCAGGGGGATCACATCAGCCCCAGCATTTT. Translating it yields CASSIAGGSHQPQHF.

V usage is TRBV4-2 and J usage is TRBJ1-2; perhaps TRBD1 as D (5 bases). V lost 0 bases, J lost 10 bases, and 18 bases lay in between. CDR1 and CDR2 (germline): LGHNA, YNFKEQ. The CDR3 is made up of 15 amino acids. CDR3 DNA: TGTGCCAGCAGCCAAGACAGGGCCTCCACGACCACCTACACCTTC. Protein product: CASSQDRASTTTYTF.

Here the CDR3 reads CASTHLSGGEETQYF. In DNA form, the CDR3 reads TGTGCCAGCACACATTTAAGCGGGGGAGAAGAGACCCAGTACTTC. This chain links TRBV28 with TRBJ2-5; 8 nucleotides line up with TRBD2. The J segment lost 3 bases and the V segment lost 7 bases, leaving 10 bases of the junction unmatched. This CDR3 is 15 amino acids long. Per the germline V gene, CDR1 is MDHEN and CDR2 is SYDVKM.

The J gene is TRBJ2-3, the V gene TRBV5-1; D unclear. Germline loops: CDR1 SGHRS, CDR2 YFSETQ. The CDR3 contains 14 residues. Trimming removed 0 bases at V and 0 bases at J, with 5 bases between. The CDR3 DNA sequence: TGCGCCAGCAGCTTGGCCACAAGCACAGATACGCAGTATTTT. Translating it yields CASSLATSTDTQYF.

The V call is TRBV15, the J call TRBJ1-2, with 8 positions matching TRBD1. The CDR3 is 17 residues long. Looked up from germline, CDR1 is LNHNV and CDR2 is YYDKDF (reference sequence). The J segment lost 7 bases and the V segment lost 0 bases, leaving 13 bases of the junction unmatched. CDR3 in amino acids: CATSRERAQGGIIGYTF. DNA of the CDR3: TGTGCCACCAGCAGAGAAAGAGCACAGGGGGGAATTATTGGCTACACCTTC.

The CDR3 nucleotides read TGTGCCAGCAGCCCAGGGAAGACCCAGTACTTC. Its protein is CASSPGKTQYF. The chain joins TRBV2 to TRBJ2-5, with D maybe TRBD1 (5 bases). The CDR3 has 11 amino acids. Trimming took off 6 bases at V and 6 bases at J, with 8 bases between the two ends. The V gene's germline CDR1 is SNHLY and CDR2 FYNNEI.

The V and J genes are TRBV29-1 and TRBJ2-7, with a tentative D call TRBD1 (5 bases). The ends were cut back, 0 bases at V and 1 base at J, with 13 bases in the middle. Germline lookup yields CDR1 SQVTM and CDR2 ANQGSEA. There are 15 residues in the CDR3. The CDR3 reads CSVEERGQGSYEQYF. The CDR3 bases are TGCAGCGTTGAAGAAAGGGGCCAGGGTTCCTACGAGCAGTACTTC.

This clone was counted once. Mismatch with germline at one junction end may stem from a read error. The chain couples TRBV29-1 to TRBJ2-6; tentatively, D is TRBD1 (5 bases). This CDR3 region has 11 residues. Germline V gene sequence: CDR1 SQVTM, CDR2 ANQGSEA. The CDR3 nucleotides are TGCAGCGTTGCAGGCCAGGGCGTCATGACTTTC. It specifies CSVAGQGVMTF.

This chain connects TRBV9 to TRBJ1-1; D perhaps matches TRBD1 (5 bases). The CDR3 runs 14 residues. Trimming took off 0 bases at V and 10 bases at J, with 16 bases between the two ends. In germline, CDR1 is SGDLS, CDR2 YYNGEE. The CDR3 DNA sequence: TGTGCCAGCAGCGTAGAGTACAGGCCCGAAAGAGCTTTCTTT. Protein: CASSVEYRPERAFF.

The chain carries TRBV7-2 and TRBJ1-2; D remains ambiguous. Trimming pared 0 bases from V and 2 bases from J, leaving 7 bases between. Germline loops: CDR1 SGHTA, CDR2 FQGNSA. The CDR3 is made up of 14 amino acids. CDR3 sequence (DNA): TGTGCCAGCAGCTTAGCGCGACAAAACTATGGCTACACCTTC. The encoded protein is CASSLARQNYGYTF.

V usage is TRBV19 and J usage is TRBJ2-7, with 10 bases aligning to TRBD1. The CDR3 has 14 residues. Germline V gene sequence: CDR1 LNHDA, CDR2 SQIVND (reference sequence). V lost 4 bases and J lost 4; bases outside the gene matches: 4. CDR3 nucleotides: TGTGCCAGTAGTACACCGGGACAGGGGTACGAGCAGTACTTC. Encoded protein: CASSTPGQGYEQYF.

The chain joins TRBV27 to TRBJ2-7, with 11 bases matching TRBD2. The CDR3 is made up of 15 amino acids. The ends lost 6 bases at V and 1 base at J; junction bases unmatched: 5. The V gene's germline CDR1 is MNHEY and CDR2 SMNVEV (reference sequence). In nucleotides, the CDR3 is TGTGCCAGCAGATTTAGCGGGAGGGGATCCTACGAGCAGTACTTC. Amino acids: CASRFSGRGSYEQYF.

Here the CDR3 reads CASSLSPGTKETQYF. In DNA form, the CDR3 reads TGTGCCAGCAGTTTATCGCCAGGAACCAAAGAGACCCAGTACTTC. V is TRBV27 and J is TRBJ2-5; D is undetermined. The CDR3 spans 15 residues. Germline V gives CDR1 MNHEY, CDR2 SMNVEV (reference sequence). Trimming removed 0 bases at V and 3 bases at J, with 11 bases between.

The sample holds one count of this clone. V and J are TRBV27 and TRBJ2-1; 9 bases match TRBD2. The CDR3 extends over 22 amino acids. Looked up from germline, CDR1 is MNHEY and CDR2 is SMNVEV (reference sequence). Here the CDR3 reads CVALTTTFNEWAGGANYNEQFF. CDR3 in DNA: TGTGTCGCATTAACCACCACTTTCAACGAATGGGCGGGAGGGGCGAACTACAATGAGCAGTTCTTC.

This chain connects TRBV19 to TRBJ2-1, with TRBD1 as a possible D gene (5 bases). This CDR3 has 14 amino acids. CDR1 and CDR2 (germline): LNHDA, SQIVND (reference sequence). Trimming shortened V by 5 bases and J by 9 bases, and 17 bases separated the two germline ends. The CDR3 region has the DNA TGTGCCAGTAGTGGGGCTTTGCGAGAGAGTGAGCAGTTCTTC. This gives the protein CASSGALRESEQFF. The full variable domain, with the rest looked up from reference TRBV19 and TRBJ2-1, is DGGITQSPKYLFRKEGQNVTLSCEQNLNHDAMYWYRQDPGQGLRLIYYSQIVNDFQKGDIAEGYSVSREKKESFPLTVTSAQKNPTAFYLCASSGALRESEQFFGPGTRLTVL.

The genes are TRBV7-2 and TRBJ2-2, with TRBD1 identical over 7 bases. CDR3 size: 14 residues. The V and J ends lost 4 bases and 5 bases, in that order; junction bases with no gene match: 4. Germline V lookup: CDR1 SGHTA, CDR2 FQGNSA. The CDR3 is CASSSLQGTGELFF. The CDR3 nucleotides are TGTGCCAGCAGCTCCCTACAGGGGACCGGGGAGCTGTTTTTT. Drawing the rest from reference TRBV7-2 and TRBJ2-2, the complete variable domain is GAGVSQSPSNKVTEKGKDVELRCDPISGHTALYWYRQSLGQGLEFLIYFQGNSAPDKSGLPSDRFSAERTGGSVSTLTIQRTQQEDSAVYLCASSSLQGTGELFFGEGSRLTVL.

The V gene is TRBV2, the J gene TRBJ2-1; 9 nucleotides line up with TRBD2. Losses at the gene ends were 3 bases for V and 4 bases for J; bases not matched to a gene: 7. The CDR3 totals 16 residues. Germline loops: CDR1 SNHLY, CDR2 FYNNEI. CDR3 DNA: TGTGCCAGCAGTGAGGTTAGACTAGCGGTTTACAATGAGCAGTTCTTC. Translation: CASSEVRLAVYNEQFF.

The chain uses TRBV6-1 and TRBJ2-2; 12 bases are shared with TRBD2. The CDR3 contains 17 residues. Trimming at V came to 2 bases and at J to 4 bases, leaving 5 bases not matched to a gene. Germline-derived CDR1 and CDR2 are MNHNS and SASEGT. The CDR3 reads CASSELAGGPGTGELFF. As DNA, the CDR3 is TGTGCCAGCAGTGAACTAGCGGGAGGGCCGGGCACCGGGGAGCTGTTTTTT.

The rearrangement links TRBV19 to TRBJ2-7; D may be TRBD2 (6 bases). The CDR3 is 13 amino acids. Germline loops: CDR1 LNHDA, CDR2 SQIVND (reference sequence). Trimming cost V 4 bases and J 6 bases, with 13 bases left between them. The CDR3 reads CASSKGRPGEQYF. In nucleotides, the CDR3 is TGTGCCAGTAGTAAGGGGAGGCCGGGCGAGCAGTACTTC.

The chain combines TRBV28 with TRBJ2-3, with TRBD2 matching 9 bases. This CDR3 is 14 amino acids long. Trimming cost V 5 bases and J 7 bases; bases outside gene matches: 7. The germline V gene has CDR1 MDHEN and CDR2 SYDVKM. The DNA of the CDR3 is TGTGCCAGCAGTCTGGGACTAGCCCGGAATACGCAGTATTTT. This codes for CASSLGLARNTQYF. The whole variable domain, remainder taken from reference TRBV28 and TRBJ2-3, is DVKVTQSSRYLVKRTGEKVFLECVQDMDHENMFWYRQDPGLGLRLIYFSYDVKMKEKGDIPEGYSVSREKKERFSLILESASTNQTSMYLCASSLGLARNTQYFGPGTRLTVL.

The CDR3 sequence is CASSYVASNTGELFF. In DNA form, the CDR3 reads TGTGCCAGCAGTTACGTGGCCTCGAACACCGGGGAGCTGTTTTTT. The J gene is TRBJ2-2, the V gene TRBV6-5; D is ambiguous. Between the trimmed V and J ends, which lost 2 bases and 0 bases, there was a span of 7 bases. Per the germline V gene, CDR1 is MNHEY and CDR2 is SVGAGI. The CDR3 spans 15 residues.

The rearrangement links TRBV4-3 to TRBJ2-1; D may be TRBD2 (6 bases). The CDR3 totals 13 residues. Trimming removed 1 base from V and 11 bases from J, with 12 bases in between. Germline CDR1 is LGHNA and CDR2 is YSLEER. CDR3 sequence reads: CASSQVPGTQQFF. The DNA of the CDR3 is TGCGCCAGCAGCCAAGTCCCCGGGACTCAGCAGTTCTTC.

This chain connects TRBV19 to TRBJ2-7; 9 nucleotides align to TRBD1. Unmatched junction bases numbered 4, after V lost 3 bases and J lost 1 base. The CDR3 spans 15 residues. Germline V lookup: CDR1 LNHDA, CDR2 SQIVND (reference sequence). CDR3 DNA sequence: TGTGCCAGTAGTATTTCGGACAGGGGATCCTACGAGCAGTACTTC. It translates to CASSISDRGSYEQYF.

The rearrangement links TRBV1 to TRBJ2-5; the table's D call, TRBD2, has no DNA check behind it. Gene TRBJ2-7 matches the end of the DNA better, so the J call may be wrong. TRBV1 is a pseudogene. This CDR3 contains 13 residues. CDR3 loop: CTSSRDYTHEQYF. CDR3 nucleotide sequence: TGCACCAGCAGCCGGGACTACACCCACGAGCAGTACTTC.

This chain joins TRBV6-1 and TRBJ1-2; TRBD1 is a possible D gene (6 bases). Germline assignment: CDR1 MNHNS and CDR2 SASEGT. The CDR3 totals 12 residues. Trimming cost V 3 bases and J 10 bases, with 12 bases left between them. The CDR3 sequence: CASSELQGPYTF. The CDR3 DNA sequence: TGTGCCAGCAGTGAGTTGCAGGGGCCCTACACCTTC.